These T cell receptor beta chains were read from a single sample in a study of blood T cell repertoires in COVID-19. Method: immunoSEQ multiplex PCR; TCRdb's copy keeps in-frame clones and lacks some. The sample lists around 170,000 clones, about 90% occurring once. The sequenced sample consisted of PBMCs or T cells enriched from blood (not recorded which). The receptors here all came from a woman between 50 and 59 years old who had recovered from COVID-19. CDR3s include the opening cysteine and the closing phenylalanine or tryptophan. The order of the fields is J gene, CDR3 length, V gene, clone size, D gene, CDR3 protein, CDR3 DNA. The D gene is left open where the match is weak. Not all rows give a size; the values are once, few, many and, for expanded clones, a class.

>TRBJ2-7|13|TRBV9|NA|NA
CASSAVPGSEQYF
TGTGCCAGCAGCGCCGTCCCCGGTTCAGAGCAGTACTTC
>TRBJ2-6|18|TRBV4-3|NA|NA
CASSQEAGESRGANVLTF
TGCGCCAGCAGCCAAGAGGCCGGGGAATCGCGCGGGGCCAACGTCCTGACTTTC
>TRBJ1-2|14|TRBV7-2|NA|NA
CASSLGTANYGYTF
TGTGCCAGCAGCTTAGGGACAGCGAACTATGGCTACACCTTC
>TRBJ1-1|19|TRBV19|NA|TRBD1
CASSIGWTGRIGGNTEAFF
TGTGCCAGTAGTATAGGGTGGACAGGGAGGATAGGCGGGAACACTGAAGCTTTCTTT
>TRBJ2-1|15|TRBV11-3|NA|TRBD1
CASSLGLTGVHEQFF
TGTGCCAGCAGCTTAGGCTTGACAGGGGTCCATGAGCAGTTCTTC
>TRBJ2-2|16|TRBV4-2|NA|TRBD2
CASSQDLAGGTGELFF
TGTGCCAGCAGCCAAGATCTAGCGGGAGGTACCGGGGAGCTGTTTTTT
>TRBJ1-5|14|TRBV2|NA|TRBD1
CASRSGTGDQPQHF
TGTGCCAGCCGATCCGGGACAGGGGATCAGCCCCAGCATTTT
>TRBJ1-1|13|TRBV27|NA|NA
CASSLFGHTEAFF
TGTGCCAGCAGTTTATTTGGACACACCGAAGCTTTCTTT
>TRBJ2-3|14|TRBV24-1|once|TRBD2
CATSTGGLGDTQYF
TGTGCCACCAGTACGGGAGGGCTGGGAGATACGCAGTATTTT
>TRBJ1-1|12|TRBV5-1|NA|TRBD1
CASSGQDTEAFF
TGCGCCAGCAGTGGACAGGACACTGAAGCTTTCTTT
>TRBJ2-3|15|TRBV7-2|NA|TRBD2
CASILAGARADTQYF
TGTGCCAGCATACTAGCGGGAGCGAGGGCAGATACGCAGTATTTT
>TRBJ2-7|14|TRBV10-3|NA|TRBD1
CAISEKDRAYEQYF
TGTGCCATCAGTGAGAAGGACAGGGCCTACGAGCAGTACTTC
>TRBJ2-3|16|TRBV21-1|NA|NA
CASSKSSRVRADTQYF
TGTGCCAGCAGCAAATCCTCCAGGGTCCGCGCAGATACGCAGTATTTT
>TRBJ2-3|17|TRBV30|NA|NA
CAWSSSPRENRTDTQYF
TGTGCCTGGAGTTCCTCCCCCAGGGAAAATAGGACAGATACGCAGTATTTT
>TRBJ1-1|15|TRBV5-1|NA|NA
CASSLDNRVDTEAFF
TGCGCCAGCAGCTTAGATAACAGGGTCGACACTGAAGCTTTCTTT
>TRBJ1-4|14|TRBV25-1|NA|NA
CASSVGGTNEKLFF
TGTGCCAGCAGTGTAGGGGGAACTAATGAAAAACTGTTTTTT
>TRBJ1-3|15|TRBV6-5|NA|NA
CASSYLQGFGDTIYF
TGTGCCAGCAGTTATCTACAGGGTTTCGGAGACACCATATATTTT
>TRBJ1-5|15|TRBV2|NA|NA
CASSVGAIQKQPQHF
TGTGCCAGCAGTGTCGGCGCCATACAGAAACAGCCCCAGCATTTT
>TRBJ2-5|13|TRBV10-3|NA|TRBD2
CAIRTSGSETQYF
TGTGCCATCAGAACTAGCGGGAGTGAGACCCAGTACTTC
>TRBJ2-7|17|TRBV7-2|NA|TRBD2
CASSLVSGTSGSYEQYF
TGTGCCAGCAGCTTAGTGTCGGGGACTAGCGGTTCATACGAGCAGTACTTC
>TRBJ1-5|14|TRBV5-3|NA|NA
CARSLGWAGQPQHF
TGTGCCAGAAGCTTGGGGTGGGCTGGTCAGCCCCAGCATTTT
>TRBJ2-1|13|TRBV28|NA|NA
CASSLKRYNEQFF
TGTGCCAGCAGTCTTAAGCGTTACAATGAGCAGTTCTTC
>TRBJ1-1|15|TRBV7-2|NA|NA
CASSLSLDTYTEAFF
TGTGCCAGCAGCTTATCTTTGGACACTTACACTGAAGCTTTCTTT
>TRBJ2-2|18|TRBV7-2|NA|TRBD2
CASSLARQLAGLTGELFF
TGTGCCAGCAGCTTAGCGCGGCAACTAGCGGGCCTCACCGGGGAGCTGTTTTTT
>TRBJ2-5|16|TRBV18|NA|NA
CASSRPPGGNQETQYF
TGTGCCAGCTCCCGACCCCCCGGAGGGAACCAAGAGACCCAGTACTTC
>TRBJ1-5|14|TRBV25-1|NA|NA
CASSGQASNQPQHF
TGTGCCAGCAGTGGACAGGCTAGCAATCAGCCCCAGCATTTT
>TRBJ2-2|14|TRBV6-5|NA|TRBD1
CASSSDRGPGELFF
TGTGCCAGCAGTTCCGACAGGGGTCCCGGGGAGCTGTTTTTT
>TRBJ2-1|14|TRBV24-1|NA|TRBD2
CATSAGGSYNEQFF
TGTGCCACCAGTGCGGGGGGCTCCTACAATGAGCAGTTCTTC
>TRBJ2-7|12|TRBV6-2/TRBV6-3|NA|NA
CASSSGNYEQYF
TGTGCCAGCAGTTCAGGAAACTACGAGCAGTACTTC
>TRBJ2-3|16|TRBV5-1|NA|TRBD1
CASSLVLTGRTDTQYF
TGCGCCAGCAGCTTGGTTTTGACAGGGCGCACAGATACGCAGTATTTT
>TRBJ2-1|15|TRBV27|once|TRBD2
CASSATGTSVSEQFF
TGTGCCAGCAGTGCTACCGGGACTAGCGTGAGTGAGCAGTTCTTC
>TRBJ2-1|12|TRBV28|NA|NA
CASTRLGNEQFF
TGTGCCAGCACCCGTCTCGGTAATGAGCAGTTCTTC
>TRBJ2-7|15|TRBV10-3|NA|NA
CAIGTIRTDTYEQYF
TGTGCCATCGGTACGATCCGGACAGACACCTACGAGCAGTACTTC
>TRBJ1-4|13|TRBV19|NA|NA
CASSRGRNEKLFF
TGTGCCAGTAGTAGGGGGCGTAATGAAAAACTGTTTTTT
>TRBJ1-3|16|TRBV27|NA|NA
CASSPSSGVSGNTIYF
TGTGCCAGCAGTCCCTCTTCGGGAGTCTCTGGAAACACCATATATTTT
>TRBJ1-5|15|TRBV15|NA|TRBD1
CATSGWGQGVQPQHF
TGTGCCACCAGCGGTTGGGGACAGGGGGTTCAGCCCCAGCATTTT
>TRBJ1-2|11|TRBV28|NA|NA
CASSLAYGYTF
TGTGCCAGCAGTTTGGCTTATGGCTACACCTTC
>TRBJ2-3|13|TRBV3-1/TRBV3-2|NA|NA
CASSQLSADTQYF
TGTGCCAGCAGCCAGCTGAGCGCAGATACGCAGTATTTT